This T cell receptor (beta chain) stems from a study of T cell repertoires in cytomegalovirus infection. This CDR3 contains 14 residues. CDR1 and CDR2 from the germline V gene are MNHEY and SVGAGI. V dropped 6 bases and J dropped 3; count of bases not matched to a gene: 7. This clonotype was counted a few times. TCRdb re-called the reads with MiXCR, one entry per CDR3 protein. Among 100,000 or so distinct CDR3 sequences listed, 20% to 30% were seen once. Sequenced: CD8+ T cells from PBMCs. The genes are TRBV6-5 and TRBJ1-2, with 7 bases identical to TRBD1. This TCR was recovered from a human donor in good health (CMV status not recorded). Some clones in this sample may be carry-over from other donors' samples. DNA for the CDR3: TGTGCCAGCAGCAACTCCGGGACAGACTATGGCTACACCTTC. Translated, it gives CASSNSGTDYGYTF.